What follows describes a single TCR beta chain. The data were taken from a study of T cell changes during pregnancy in multiple sclerosis. Assay used: immunoSEQ multiplex PCR; TCRdb lists only in-frame clones, some missing. The data contain 58,000 or so clones, 90% of them singletons. Germline lookup yields CDR1 MGHRA and CDR2 YSYEKL. This CDR3 contains 17 residues. After removal of 0 bases from V and 4 bases from J, the junction contained 8 bases not matched to a gene. The receptor was derived from a female donor in good health, enrolled as a control in a pregnancy study. The chain employs TRBV4-1 and TRBJ2-3; 9 bases match TRBD2. The sample in question was peripheral blood, obtained in the first trimester of pregnancy. The CDR3 DNA is TGCGCCAGCAGCCAAGAAGGAGAGCGGGGGGCCTCAGATACGCAGTATTTT. Translation gives CASSQEGERGASDTQYF.